This T cell receptor beta chain stems from a study of blood T cell repertoires in COVID-19. Study-wide background: Donors in the United States, Italy and Spain gave samples during acute or convalescent COVID-19. Sample material is recorded as cDNA or gDNA derived from T cells, B-cell-depleted T cells, or PBMCs.

The CDR3 sequence is 14 residues long. V shed 4 bases, J shed 5 bases, and the junction held 3 bases outside the gene matches. CDR1 is LGHDT, CDR2 YNNKEL, per germline (reference sequence). Authors' methods: Amplification with reference gene primers provided the estimates of nucleated cell counts. Using immunoSEQ multiplex PCR, the repertoire was profiled, and TCRdb retains in-frame clones only, with some absent. The D gene and trimming were derived from the DNA, and the V and J assignments and clone size from that table. The table shows some 250,000 clones, with approximately 83% occurring only once.

What was sequenced was peripheral blood. The TCR was taken from a woman between 25 and 40 years old who had recovered from COVID-19. V gene TRBV3-1 (or the pseudogene TRBV3-2) combines with J gene TRBJ2-1, with TRBD2 matching over 9 bases. This CDR3 reads CASSLAGANNEQFF. The DNA for the CDR3 is TGTGCCAGCAGCCTAGCGGGGGCTAACAATGAGCAGTTCTTC.